This T cell receptor beta chain was recovered during a study of cytomegalovirus exposure and HLA in healthy donors. Study-level information: A subsequent analysis stated that the roughly 130 validation repertoires were run on the same platform as the approximately 700 first-cohort repertoires.

Notes on this clone: As yet, its antigen is unknown.

Study-level findings and limits: It was reported that the classifier diagnosed cytomegalovirus status with high specificity and sensitivity in both the original and validation cohorts. According to a subsequent analysis, TCR clusters identified in the first cohort showed a tendency to co-occur across the approximately 120 validation repertoires.

Method: immunoSEQ multiplex PCR; TCRdb's copy keeps in-frame clones and lacks some. The data contain under 200,000 clones, around 96% of them seen just once; the ten biggest clones take up approximately 0.97%. Germline assignment: CDR1 WNHNN and CDR2 SYGVQD (reference sequence). The CDR3 length is 17 residues. With V trimmed by 7 bases and J by 3 bases, 18 bases remained unmatched. Sequenced: PBMCs. The chain is built from TRBV10-1 and TRBJ2-7, with 7 bases identical to TRBD1. The TCR was taken from a woman aged 18-29 years in good health and CMV-seronegative. The CDR3 sequence: CASTDFDRDPSYYEQYF. Written as DNA, the CDR3 is TGCGCCAGCACGGACTTTGACAGGGACCCCTCTTACTACGAGCAGTACTTC.